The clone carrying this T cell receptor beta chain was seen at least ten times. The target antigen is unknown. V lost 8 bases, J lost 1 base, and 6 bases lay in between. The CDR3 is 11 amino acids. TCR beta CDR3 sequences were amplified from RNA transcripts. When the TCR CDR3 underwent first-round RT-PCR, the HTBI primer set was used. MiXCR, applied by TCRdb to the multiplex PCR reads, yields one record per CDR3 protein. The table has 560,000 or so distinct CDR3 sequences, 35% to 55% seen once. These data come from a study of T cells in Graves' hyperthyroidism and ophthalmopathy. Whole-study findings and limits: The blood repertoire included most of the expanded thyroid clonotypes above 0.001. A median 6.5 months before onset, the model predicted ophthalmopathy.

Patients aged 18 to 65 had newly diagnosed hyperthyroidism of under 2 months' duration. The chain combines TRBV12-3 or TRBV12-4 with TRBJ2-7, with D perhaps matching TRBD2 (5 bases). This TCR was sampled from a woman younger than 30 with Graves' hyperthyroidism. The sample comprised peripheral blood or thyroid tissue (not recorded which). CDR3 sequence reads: CASGRSYEQYF. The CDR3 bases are TGTGCCAGCGGGAGATCCTACGAGCAGTACTTC.